This is a list of T cell receptor beta chains from one sample in a study of blood T cell repertoires in COVID-19. The table came from immunoSEQ multiplex PCR; TCRdb's copy has only in-frame clones and leaves some out. Of more than 85,000 clones in the sample, about 85% were seen once. Sequenced input: peripheral blood. Every receptor here comes from a human donor in a cohort sampled during active COVID-19. Both conserved end residues are part of each CDR3. D genes are given only for firm matches. Rows give clone size only sometimes, using once, few, many, or a class for an expanded clone.

clone_size,d_call,j_call,v_call,cdr3_aa,cdr3_nt
-,-,TRBJ2-4,TRBV23-1,CASRGPPIEKNIQYF,TGCGCCAGCAGGGGGCCGCCGATAGAGAAAAACATTCAGTACTTC
-,-,TRBJ2-3,TRBV7-2,CASTLRLAITDTQYF,TGTGCCAGCACCCTCAGGCTAGCGATAACAGATACGCAGTATTTT
-,TRBD2,TRBJ2-1,TRBV19,CASSILAGVSYEQFF,TGTGCCAGTAGTATTTTGGCGGGAGTAAGCTATGAGCAGTTCTTC
-,TRBD2,TRBJ2-7,TRBV4-2,CASSQDLGLAGRQTYEQYF,TGTGCCAGCAGCCAAGATCTCGGACTAGCGGGGAGACAGACCTACGAGCAGTACTTC
-,TRBD1,TRBJ2-5,TRBV6-2/TRBV6-3,CASSPQGGWETQYF,TGTGCCAGCAGTCCACAGGGGGGCTGGGAGACCCAGTACTTC
-,-,TRBJ1-2,TRBV5-4,CASIGTGTGYTF,TGTGCCAGCATCGGCACAGGGACCGGCTACACCTTC
-,TRBD2,TRBJ2-1,TRBV7-9,CASSLAGRGRGAYNEQFF,TGTGCCAGCAGCTTAGCCGGGAGGGGGAGAGGGGCCTACAATGAGCAGTTCTTC
-,-,TRBJ2-7,TRBV29-1,CSVAGGHSYEQYF,TGCAGCGTTGCGGGGGGCCATTCATACGAGCAGTACTTC
-,TRBD2,TRBJ2-1,TRBV30,CAWSVGTSGGNEQFF,TGTGCCTGGAGTGTTGGGACTAGCGGGGGCAATGAGCAGTTCTTC
-,TRBD1,TRBJ1-1,TRBV5-6,CASSFDREYTEAFF,TGTGCCAGCAGCTTCGACAGGGAGTACACTGAAGCTTTCTTT
once,-,TRBJ2-3,TRBV7-9,CASQAGYTDTQYF,TGTGCCAGCCAGGCGGGGTACACAGATACGCAGTATTTT
-,TRBD1,TRBJ1-1,TRBV11-3,CASSRRQGSTEAFF,TGTGCCAGCAGCCGACGACAGGGCTCCACTGAAGCTTTCTTT
-,TRBD1,TRBJ2-3,TRBV30,CAWSVTRTGGTDTQYF,TGTGCCTGGAGTGTGACTCGGACAGGCGGCACAGATACGCAGTATTTT
-,-,TRBJ2-3,TRBV7-2,CASSLVTSGADTQYF,TGTGCCAGCAGCTTAGTTACTAGTGGGGCAGATACGCAGTATTTT